This T cell receptor beta chain is drawn from a study of T cells in Graves' hyperthyroidism and ophthalmopathy. Losses at the gene ends were 2 bases for V and 3 bases for J; bases not matched to a gene: 8. This CDR3 comprises 16 residues. Germline V gives CDR1 MNHEY, CDR2 SVGAGI. The study, taken as a whole, reports: Among clonotypes expanded in thyroid above 0.001, most were also found in blood.

In regard to this clonotype: What it recognizes is unknown.

The source material, RNA transcripts, was used to amplify TCR beta CDR3 regions. RT-PCR in the first round (using the HTBI primer set) targeted the TCR CDR3. A single record per CDR3 protein comes from TCRdb applying MiXCR to the multiplex PCR reads. Among a few hundred thousand distinct CDR3 sequences listed, more than 15% were seen once. The material sequenced was blood. This TCR was sampled from a young woman with Graves' hyperthyroidism. The V call is TRBV6-5, the J call TRBJ1-1; 8 nucleotides agree with TRBD1. The chain's CDR3 is CASSYKTGVLDTEAFF. In nucleotides, the CDR3 is TGTGCCAGCAGTTACAAGACAGGGGTCCTTGACACTGAAGCTTTCTTT.